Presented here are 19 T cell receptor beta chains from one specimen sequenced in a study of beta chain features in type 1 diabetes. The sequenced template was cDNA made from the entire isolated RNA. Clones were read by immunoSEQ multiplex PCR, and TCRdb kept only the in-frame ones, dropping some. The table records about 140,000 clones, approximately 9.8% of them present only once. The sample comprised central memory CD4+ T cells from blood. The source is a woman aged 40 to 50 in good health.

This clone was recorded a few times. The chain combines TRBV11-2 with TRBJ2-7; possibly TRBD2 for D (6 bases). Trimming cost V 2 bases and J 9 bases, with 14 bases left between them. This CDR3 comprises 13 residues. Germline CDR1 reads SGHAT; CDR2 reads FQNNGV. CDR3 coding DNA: TGTGCCAGCAGCTTATCTGCGGGGTTGGGGCAGTACTTC. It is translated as CASSLSAGLGQYF. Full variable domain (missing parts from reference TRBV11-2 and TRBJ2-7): EAGVAQSPRYKIIEKRQSVAFWCNPISGHATLYWYQQILGQGPKLLIQFQNNGVVDDSQLPKDRFSAERLKGVDSTLKIQPAKLEDSAVYLCASSLSAGLGQYFGPGTRLTVT.

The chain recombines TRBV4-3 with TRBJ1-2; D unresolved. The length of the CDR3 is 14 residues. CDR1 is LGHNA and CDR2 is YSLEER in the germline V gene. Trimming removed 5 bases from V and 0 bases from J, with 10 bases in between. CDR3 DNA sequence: TGCGCCAGCAGCGTATCCTCCGCTAACTATGGCTACACCTTC. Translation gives CASSVSSANYGYTF.

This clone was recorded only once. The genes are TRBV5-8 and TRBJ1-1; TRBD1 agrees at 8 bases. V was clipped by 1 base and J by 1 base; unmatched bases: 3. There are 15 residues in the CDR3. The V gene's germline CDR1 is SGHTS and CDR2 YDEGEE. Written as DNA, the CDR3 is TGTGCCAGCAGCTTGCCAGGACAGGGGAACACTGAAGCTTTCTTT. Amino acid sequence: CASSLPGQGNTEAFF.

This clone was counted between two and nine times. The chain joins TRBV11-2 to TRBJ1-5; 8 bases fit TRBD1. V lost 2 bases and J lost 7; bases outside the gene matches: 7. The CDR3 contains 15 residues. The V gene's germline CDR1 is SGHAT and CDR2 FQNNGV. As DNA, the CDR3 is TGTGCCAGCAGCTTACGGACAGGGAGCGAGCAGCCCCAGCATTTT. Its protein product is CASSLRTGSEQPQHF.

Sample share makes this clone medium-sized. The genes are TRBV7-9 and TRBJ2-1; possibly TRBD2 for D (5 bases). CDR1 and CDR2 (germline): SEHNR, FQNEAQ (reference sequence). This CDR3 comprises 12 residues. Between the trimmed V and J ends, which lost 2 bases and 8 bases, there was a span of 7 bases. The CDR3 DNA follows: TGTGCCAGCAGCTTAACGAGGGATGAGCAGTTCTTC. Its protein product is CASSLTRDEQFF.

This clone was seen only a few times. The CDR3 DNA reads TGTGCCAGCAGCTCCATCGGAGGGTCGAGGACTGAAGCTTTCTTT. This sequence encodes CASSSIGGSRTEAFF. The chain links TRBV7-2 to TRBJ1-1; no firm D call. Per germline, CDR1 SGHTA and CDR2 FQGNSA. There are 15 residues in the CDR3. The V and J ends lost 4 bases and 5 bases respectively, with 17 bases between them. The full variable domain, its missing parts supplied by reference TRBV7-2 and TRBJ1-1, is GAGVSQSPSNKVTEKGKDVELRCDPISGHTALYWYRQSLGQGLEFLIYFQGNSAPDKSGLPSDRFSAERTGGSVSTLTIQRTQQEDSAVYLCASSSIGGSRTEAFFGQGTRLTVV.

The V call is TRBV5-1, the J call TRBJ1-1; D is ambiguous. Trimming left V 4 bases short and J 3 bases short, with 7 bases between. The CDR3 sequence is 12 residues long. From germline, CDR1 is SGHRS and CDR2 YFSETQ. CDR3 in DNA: TGCGCCAGCAGCCTCCGGGACACTGAAGCTTTCTTT. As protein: CASSLRDTEAFF.

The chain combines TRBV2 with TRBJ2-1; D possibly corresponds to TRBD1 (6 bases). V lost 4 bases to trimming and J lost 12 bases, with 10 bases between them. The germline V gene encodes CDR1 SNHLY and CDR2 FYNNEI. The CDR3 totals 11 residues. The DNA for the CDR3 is TGTGCCAGCAGTGTTAAGGGGGTGCAGTTCTTC. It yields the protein CASSVKGVQFF.

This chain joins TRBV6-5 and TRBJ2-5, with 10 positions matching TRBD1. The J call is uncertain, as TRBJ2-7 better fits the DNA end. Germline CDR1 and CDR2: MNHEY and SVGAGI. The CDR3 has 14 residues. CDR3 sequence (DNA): TGTGCCAGCAGTCTGACAGGGGGCAACTACGAGCAGTACTTC. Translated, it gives CASSLTGGNYEQYF.

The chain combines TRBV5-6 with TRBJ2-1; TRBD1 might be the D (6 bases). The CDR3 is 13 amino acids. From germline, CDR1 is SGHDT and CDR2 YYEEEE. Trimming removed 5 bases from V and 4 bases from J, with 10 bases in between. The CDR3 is CASRYTGYNEQFF. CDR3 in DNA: TGTGCCAGCAGGTATACAGGGTACAATGAGCAGTTCTTC.

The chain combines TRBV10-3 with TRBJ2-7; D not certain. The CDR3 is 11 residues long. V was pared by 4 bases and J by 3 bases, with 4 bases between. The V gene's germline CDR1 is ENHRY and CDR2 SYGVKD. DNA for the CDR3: TGTGCCATCAGTGGCGTCTACGAGCAGTACTTC. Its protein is CAISGVYEQYF.

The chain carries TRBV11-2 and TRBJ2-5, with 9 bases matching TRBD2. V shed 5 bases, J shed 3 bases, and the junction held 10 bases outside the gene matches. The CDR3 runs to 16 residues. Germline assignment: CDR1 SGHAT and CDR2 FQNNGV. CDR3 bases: TGTGCCAGCAGCCCCAATACGGGACTAGCAAAAGAGACCCAGTACTTC. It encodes CASSPNTGLAKETQYF.

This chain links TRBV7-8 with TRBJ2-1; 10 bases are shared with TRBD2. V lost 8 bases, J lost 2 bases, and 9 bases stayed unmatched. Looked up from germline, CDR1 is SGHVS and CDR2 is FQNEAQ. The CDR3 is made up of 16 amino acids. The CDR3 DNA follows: TGTGCCAGCCGATGGGTAGCGGGGGGCACCTACAATGAGCAGTTCTTC. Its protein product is CASRWVAGGTYNEQFF.

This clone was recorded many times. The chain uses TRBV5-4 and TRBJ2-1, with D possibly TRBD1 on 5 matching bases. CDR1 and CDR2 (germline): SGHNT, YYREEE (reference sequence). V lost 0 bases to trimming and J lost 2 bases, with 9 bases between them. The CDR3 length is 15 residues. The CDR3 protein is CASSLEGVAYNEQFF. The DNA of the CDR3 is TGTGCCAGCAGCTTGGAAGGGGTGGCCTACAATGAGCAGTTCTTC.

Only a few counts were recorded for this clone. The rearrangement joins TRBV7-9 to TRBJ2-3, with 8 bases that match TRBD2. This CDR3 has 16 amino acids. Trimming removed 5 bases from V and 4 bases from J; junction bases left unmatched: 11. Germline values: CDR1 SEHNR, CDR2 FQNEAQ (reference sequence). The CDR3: CASSTNPGGASDTQYF. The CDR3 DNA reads TGTGCCAGCAGCACAAACCCCGGGGGGGCCTCAGATACGCAGTATTTT.

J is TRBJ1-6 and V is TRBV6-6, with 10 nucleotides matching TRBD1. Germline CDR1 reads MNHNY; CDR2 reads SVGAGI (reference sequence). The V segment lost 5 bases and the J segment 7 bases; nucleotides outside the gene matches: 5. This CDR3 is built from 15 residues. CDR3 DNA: TGTGCCAGCAGTCGGACAGGGGGGGGGAATTCACCCCTCCACTTT. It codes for CASSRTGGGNSPLHF.

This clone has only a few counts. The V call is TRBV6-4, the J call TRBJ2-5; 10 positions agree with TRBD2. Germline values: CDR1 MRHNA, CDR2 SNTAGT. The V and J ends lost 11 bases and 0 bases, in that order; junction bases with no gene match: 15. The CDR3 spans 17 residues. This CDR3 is CAPTGPSGGRYQETQYF. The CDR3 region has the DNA TGTGCCCCAACGGGGCCTAGCGGGGGTCGGTACCAAGAGACCCAGTACTTC.

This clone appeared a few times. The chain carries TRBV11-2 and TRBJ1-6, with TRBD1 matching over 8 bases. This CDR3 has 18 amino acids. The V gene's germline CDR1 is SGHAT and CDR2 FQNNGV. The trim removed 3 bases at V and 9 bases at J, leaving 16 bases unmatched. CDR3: CASSFRGGQGYIGSPLHF. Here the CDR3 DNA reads TGTGCCAGCAGCTTTAGGGGCGGACAGGGCTATATAGGTTCACCCCTCCACTTT.

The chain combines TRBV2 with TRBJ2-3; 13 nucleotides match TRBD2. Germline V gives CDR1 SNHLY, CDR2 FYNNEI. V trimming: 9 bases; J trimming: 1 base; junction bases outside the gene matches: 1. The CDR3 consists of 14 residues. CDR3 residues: CARGTSGGTDTQYF. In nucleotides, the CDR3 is TGTGCCAGGGGGACTAGCGGGGGCACAGATACGCAGTATTTT.